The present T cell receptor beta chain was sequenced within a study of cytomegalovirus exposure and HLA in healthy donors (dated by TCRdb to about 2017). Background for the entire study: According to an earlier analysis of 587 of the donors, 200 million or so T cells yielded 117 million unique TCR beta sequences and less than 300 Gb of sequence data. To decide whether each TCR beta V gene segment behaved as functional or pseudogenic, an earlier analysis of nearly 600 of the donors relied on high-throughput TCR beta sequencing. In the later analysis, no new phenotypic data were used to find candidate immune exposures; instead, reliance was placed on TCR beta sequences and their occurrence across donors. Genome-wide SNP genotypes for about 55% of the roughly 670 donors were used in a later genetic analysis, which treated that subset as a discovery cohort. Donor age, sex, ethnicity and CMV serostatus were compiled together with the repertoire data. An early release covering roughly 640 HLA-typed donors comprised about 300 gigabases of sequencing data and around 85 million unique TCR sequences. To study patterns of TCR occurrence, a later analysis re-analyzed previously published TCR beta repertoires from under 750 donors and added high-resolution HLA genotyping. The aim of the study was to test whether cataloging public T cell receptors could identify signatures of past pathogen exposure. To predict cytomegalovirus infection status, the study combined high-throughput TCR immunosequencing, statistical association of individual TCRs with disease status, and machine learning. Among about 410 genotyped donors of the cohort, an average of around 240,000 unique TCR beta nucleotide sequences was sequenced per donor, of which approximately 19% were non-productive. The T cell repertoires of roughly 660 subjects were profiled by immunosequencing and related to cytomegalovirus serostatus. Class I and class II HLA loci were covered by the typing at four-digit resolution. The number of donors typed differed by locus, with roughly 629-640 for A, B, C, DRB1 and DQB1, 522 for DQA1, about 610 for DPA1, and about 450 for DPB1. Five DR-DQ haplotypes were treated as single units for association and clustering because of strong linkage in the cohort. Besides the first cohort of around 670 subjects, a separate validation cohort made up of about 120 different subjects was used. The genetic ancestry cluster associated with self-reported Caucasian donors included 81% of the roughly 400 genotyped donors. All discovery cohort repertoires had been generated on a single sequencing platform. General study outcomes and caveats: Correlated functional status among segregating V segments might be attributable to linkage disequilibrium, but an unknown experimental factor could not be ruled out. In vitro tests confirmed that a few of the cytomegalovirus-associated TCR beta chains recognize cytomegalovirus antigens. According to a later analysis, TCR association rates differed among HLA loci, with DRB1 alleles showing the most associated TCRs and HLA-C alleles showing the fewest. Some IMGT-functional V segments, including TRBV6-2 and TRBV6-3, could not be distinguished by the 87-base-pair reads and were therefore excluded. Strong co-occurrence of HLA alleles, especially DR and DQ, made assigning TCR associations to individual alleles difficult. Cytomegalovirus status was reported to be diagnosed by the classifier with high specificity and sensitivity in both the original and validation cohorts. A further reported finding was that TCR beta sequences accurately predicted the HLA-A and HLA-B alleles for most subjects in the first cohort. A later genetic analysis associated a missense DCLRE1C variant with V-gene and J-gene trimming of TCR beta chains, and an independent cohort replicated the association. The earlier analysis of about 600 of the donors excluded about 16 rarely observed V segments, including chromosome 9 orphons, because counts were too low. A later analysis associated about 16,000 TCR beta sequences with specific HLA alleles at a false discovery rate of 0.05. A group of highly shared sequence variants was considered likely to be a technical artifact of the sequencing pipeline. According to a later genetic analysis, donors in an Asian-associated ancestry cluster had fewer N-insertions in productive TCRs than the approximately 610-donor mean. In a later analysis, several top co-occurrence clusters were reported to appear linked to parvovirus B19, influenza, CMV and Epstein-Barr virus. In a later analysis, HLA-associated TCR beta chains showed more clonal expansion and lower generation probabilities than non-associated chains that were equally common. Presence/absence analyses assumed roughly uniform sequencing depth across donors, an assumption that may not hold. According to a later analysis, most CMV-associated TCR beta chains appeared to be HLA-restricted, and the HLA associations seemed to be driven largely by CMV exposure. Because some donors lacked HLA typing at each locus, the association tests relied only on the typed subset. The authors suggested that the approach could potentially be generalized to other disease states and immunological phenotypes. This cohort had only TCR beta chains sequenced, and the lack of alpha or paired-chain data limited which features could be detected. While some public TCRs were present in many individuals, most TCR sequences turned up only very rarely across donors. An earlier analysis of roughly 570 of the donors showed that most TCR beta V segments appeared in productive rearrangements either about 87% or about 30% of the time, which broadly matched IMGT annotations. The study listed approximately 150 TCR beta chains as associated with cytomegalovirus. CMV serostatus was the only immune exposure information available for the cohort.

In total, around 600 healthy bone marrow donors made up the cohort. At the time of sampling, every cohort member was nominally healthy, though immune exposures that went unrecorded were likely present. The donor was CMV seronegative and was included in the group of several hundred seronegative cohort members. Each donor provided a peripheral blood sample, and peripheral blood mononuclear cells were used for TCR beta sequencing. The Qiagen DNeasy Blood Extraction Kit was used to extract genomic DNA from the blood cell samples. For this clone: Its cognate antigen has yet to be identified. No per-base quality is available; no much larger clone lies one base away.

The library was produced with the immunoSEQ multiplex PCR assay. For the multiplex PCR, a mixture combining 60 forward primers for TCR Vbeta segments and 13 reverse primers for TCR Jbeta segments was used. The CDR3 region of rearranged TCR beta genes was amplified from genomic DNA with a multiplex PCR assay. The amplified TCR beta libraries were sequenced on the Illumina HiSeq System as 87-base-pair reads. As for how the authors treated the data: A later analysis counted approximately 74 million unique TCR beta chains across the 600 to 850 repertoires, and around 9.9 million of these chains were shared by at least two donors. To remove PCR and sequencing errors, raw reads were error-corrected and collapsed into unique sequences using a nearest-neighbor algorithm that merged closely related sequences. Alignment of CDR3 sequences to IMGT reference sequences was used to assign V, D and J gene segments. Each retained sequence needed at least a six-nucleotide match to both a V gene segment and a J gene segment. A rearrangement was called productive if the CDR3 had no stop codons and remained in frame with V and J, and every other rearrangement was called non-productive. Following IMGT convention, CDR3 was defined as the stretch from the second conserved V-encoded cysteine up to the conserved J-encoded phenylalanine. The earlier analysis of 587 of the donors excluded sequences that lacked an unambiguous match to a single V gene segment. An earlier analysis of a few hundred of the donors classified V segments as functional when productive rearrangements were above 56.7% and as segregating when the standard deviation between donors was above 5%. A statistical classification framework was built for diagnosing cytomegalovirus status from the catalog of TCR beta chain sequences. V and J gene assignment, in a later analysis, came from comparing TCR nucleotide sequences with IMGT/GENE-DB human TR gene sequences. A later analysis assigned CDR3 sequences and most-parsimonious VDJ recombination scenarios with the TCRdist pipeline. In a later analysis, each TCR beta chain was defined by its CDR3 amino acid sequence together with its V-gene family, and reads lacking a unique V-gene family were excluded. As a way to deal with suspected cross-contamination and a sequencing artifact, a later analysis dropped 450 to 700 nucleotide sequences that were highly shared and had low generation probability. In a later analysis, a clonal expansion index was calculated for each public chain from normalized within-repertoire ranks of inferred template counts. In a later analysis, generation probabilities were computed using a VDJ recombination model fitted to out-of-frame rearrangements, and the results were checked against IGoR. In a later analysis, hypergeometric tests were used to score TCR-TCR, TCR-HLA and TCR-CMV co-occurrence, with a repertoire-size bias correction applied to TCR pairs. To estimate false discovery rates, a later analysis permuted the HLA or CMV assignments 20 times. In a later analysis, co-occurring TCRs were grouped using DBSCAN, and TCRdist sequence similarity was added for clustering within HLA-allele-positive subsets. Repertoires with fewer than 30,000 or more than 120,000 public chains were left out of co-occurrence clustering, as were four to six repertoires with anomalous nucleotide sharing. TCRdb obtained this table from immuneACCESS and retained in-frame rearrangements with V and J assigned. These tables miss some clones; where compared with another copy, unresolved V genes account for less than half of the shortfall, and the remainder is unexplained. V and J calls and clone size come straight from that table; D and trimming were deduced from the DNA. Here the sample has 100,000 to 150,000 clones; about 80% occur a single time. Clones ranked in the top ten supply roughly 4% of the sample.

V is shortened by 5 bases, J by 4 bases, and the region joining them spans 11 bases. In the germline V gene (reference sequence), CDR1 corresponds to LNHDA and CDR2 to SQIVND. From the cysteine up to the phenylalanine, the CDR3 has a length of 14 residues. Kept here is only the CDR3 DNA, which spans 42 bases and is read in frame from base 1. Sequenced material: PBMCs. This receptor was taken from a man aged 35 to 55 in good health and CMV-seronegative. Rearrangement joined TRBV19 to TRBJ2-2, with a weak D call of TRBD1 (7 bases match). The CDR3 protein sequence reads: CASSVQGGTGELFF. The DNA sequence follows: TGTGCCAGTAGTGTCCAGGGGGGCACCGGGGAGCTGTTTTTT.